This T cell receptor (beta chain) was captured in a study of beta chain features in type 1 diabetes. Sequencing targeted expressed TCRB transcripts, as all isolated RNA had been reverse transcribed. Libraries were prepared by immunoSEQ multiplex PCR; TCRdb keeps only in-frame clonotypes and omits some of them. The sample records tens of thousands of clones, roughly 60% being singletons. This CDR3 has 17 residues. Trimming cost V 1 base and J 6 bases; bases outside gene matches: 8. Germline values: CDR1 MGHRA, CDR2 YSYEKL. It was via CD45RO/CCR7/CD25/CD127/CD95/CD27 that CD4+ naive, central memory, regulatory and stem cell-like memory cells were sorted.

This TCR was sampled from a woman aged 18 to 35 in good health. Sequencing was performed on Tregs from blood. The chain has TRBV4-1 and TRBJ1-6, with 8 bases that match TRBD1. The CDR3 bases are TGCGCCAGCAGCCAAGTCCGCAGGGGGCCTACTAATTCACCCCTCCACTTT. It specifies CASSQVRRGPTNSPLHF.